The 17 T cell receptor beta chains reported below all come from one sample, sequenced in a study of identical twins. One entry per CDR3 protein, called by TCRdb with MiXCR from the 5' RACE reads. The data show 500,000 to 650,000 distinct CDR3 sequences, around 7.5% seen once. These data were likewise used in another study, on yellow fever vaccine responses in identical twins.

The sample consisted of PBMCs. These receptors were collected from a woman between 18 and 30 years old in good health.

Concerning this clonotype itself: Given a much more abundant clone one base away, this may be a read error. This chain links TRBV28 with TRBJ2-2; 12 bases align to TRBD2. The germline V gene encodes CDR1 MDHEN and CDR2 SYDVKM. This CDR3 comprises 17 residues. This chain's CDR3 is CACSFPLAGGFTGELFF. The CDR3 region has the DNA TGTGCCTGCAGTTTCCCCCTAGCGGGAGGGTTCACCGGGGAGCTGTTTTTT.

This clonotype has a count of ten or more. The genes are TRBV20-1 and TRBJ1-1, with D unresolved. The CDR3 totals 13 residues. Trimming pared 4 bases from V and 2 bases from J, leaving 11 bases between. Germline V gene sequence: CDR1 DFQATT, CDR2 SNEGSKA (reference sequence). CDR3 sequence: CSAIDTRNTEAFF. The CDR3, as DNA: TGCAGTGCTATCGACACAAGAAACACTGAAGCTTTCTTT.

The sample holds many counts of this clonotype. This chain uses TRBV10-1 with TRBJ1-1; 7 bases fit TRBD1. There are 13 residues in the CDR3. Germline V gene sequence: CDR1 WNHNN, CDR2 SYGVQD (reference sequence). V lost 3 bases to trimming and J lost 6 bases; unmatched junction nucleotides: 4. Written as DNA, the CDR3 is TGCGCCAGCAGTGAACAGGGGCGCGCTGAAGCTTTCTTT. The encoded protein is CASSEQGRAEAFF.

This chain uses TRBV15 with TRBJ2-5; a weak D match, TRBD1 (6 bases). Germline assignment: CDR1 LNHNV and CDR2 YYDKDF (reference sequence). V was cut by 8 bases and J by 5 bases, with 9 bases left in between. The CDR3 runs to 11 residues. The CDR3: CATGDMETQYF. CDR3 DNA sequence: TGTGCCACCGGGGACATGGAGACCCAGTACTTC.

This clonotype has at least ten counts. The CDR3 here is CASSQRASNEKLFF. CDR3 bases: TGTGCCAGCAGCCAGCGGGCTAGCAATGAAAAACTGTTTTTT. J is TRBJ1-4 and V is TRBV12-3 or TRBV12-4; D not certain. The CDR3 extends over 14 amino acids. V was trimmed by 6 bases and J by 5 bases, leaving 13 bases between them.

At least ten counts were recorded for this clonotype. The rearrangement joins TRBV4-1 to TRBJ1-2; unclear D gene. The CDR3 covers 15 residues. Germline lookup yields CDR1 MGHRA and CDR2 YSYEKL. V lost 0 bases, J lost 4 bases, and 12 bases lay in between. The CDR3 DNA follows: TGCGCCAGCAGCCAAGATGGCGGCAGGCGCTATGGCTACACCTTC. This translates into CASSQDGGRRYGYTF.

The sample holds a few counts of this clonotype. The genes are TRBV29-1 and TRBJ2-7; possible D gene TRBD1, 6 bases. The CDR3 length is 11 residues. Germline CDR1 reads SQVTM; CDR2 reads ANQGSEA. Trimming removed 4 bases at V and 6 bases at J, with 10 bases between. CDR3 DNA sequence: TGCAGCGTTGGAGGGGGAGCCGAGCAGTACTTC. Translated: CSVGGGAEQYF.

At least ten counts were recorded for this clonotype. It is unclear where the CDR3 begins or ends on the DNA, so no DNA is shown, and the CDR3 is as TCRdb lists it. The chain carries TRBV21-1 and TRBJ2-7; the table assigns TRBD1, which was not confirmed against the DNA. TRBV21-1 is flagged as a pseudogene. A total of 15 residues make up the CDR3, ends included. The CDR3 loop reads CASTSGPTDSYEQYV.

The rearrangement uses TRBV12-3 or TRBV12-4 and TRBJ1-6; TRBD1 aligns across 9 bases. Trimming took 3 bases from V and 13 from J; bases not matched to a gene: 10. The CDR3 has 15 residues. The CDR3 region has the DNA TGTGCCAGCAGTTTTACCGGGACAGGGTATGGGCCCCTCCACTTT. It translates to CASSFTGTGYGPLHF.

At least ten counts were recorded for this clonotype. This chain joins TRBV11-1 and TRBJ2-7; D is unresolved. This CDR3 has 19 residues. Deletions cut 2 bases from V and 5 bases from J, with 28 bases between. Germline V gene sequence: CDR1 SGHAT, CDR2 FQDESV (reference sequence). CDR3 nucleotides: TGTGCCAGCAGCTTACTCCTACCTTCCCGGGTCACCACTCTAAACGAGCAGTACTTC. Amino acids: CASSLLLPSRVTTLNEQYF. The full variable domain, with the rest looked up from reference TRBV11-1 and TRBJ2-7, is EAEVAQSPRYKITEKSQAVAFWCDPISGHATLYWYRQILGQGPELLVQFQDESVVDDSQLPKDRFSAERLKGVDSTLKIQPAELGDSAMYLCASSLLLPSRVTTLNEQYFGPGTRLTVT.

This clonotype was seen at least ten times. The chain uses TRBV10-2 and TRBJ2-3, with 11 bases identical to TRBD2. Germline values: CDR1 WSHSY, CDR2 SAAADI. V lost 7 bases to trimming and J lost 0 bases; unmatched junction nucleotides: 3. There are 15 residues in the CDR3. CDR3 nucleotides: TGCGCCAGCAAGGGGACTAGCGGCAGCACAGATACGCAGTATTTT. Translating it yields CASKGTSGSTDTQYF.

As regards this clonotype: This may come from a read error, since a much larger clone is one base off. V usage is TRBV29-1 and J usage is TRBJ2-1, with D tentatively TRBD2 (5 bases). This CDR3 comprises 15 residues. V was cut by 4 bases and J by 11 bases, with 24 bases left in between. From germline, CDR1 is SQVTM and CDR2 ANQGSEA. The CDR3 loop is CSVGGEAVPVNKQFF. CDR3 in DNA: TGCAGCGTTGGGGGAGAGGCGGTGCCAGTGAATAAGCAGTTCTTC.

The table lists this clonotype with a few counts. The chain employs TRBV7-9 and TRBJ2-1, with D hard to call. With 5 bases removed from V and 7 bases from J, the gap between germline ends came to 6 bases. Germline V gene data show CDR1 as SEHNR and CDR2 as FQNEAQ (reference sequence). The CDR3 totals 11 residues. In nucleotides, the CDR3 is TGTGCCAGCAGCACTGAGAATGAGCAGTTCTTC. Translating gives CASSTENEQFF. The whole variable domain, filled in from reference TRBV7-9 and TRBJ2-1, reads DTGVSQNPRHKITKRGQNVTFRCDPISEHNRLYWYRQTLGQGPEFLTYFQNEAQLEKSRLLSDRFSAERPKGSFSTLEIQRTEQGDSAMYLCASSTENEQFFGPGTRLTVL.

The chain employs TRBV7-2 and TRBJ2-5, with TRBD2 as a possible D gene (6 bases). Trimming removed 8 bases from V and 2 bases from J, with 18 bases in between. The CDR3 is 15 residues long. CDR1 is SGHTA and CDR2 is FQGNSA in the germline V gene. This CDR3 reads CASALLLAPQETQYF. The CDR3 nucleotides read TGTGCCAGCGCCCTTCTCCTAGCGCCACAAGAGACCCAGTACTTC.

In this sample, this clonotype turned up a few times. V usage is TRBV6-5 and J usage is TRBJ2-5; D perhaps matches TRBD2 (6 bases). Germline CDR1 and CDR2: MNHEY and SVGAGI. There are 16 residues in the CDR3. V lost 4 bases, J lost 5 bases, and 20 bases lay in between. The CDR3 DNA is TGTGCCAGCAGTTTTCCGGGAGCGGGCGTCCGGGAGACCCAGTACTTC. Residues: CASSFPGAGVRETQYF.

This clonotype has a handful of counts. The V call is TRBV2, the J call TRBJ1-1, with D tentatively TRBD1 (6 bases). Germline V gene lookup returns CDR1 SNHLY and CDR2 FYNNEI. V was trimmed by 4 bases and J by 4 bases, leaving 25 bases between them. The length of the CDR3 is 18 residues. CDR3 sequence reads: CASSVDVAGVGRGTEAFF. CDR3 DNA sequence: TGTGCCAGCAGTGTTGATGTTGCAGGGGTAGGGAGGGGCACTGAAGCTTTCTTT.

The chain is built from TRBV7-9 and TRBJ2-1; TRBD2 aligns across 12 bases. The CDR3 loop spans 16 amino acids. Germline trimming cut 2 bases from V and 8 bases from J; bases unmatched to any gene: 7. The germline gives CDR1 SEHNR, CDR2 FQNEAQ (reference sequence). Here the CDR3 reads CASSLLAGGVYDEQFF. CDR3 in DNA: TGTGCCAGCAGCTTACTAGCGGGAGGGGTATACGATGAGCAGTTCTTC.